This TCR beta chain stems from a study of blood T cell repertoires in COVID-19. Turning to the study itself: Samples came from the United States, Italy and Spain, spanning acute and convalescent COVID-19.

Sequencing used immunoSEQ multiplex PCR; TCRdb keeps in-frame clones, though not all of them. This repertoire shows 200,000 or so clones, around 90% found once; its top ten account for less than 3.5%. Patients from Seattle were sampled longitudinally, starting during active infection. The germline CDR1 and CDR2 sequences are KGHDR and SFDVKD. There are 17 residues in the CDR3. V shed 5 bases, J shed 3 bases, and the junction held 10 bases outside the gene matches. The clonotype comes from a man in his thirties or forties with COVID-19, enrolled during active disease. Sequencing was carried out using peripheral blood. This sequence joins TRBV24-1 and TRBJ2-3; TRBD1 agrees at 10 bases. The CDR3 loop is CATSANPGQGITDTQYF. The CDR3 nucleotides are TGTGCCACCAGTGCGAATCCGGGACAGGGGATAACAGATACGCAGTATTTT.